Each of the 21 T cell receptor beta chains below was sequenced from the same sample in a study of blood T cell repertoires in COVID-19. Clones were sequenced by immunoSEQ multiplex PCR, and TCRdb holds only the in-frame ones, with some missing. This table holds about 89,000 clones, around 93% found once. The sequencing sample was made of peripheral blood. Receptors originate from a human donor with active COVID-19. The donor label of this sample is uncertain.

The genes are TRBV27 and TRBJ2-7, with no clear D. Per the germline V gene, CDR1 is MNHEY and CDR2 is SMNVEV (reference sequence). The V end lost 4 bases, the J end lost 5 bases, and 15 bases lay between the germline ends. The CDR3 is made up of 14 amino acids. The CDR3 is CASSSPYRAHEQYF. The CDR3, as DNA: TGTGCCAGCAGTTCGCCGTACCGCGCCCACGAGCAGTACTTC.

The rearrangement links TRBV5-6 to TRBJ1-6; D uncertain. The V end lost 0 bases, the J end lost 8 bases, and 6 bases lay between the germline ends. The CDR3 is made up of 13 amino acids. In germline, CDR1 is SGHDT, CDR2 YYEEEE. The CDR3 is CASSLAGDSPLHF. The CDR3 DNA reads as TGTGCCAGCAGCTTGGCCGGGGATTCACCCCTCCACTTT.

The chain combines TRBV4-2 with TRBJ2-1, with a possible D match to TRBD2 (5 bases). This CDR3 spans 15 amino acids. Deletions cut 1 base from V and 3 bases from J, with 10 bases between. The V gene's germline CDR1 is LGHNA and CDR2 YNFKEQ. The CDR3 nucleotides read TGTGCCAGCAGCCAAGCGGGGATTAACTACAATGAGCAGTTCTTC. Translated, it gives CASSQAGINYNEQFF.

This sequence joins TRBV19 and TRBJ1-5; D is undetermined. Germline V gives CDR1 LNHDA, CDR2 SQIVND (reference sequence). The ends were cut back, 4 bases at V and 4 bases at J, with 8 bases in the middle. This CDR3 is built from 13 residues. This CDR3 is CASSTLGNQPQHF. CDR3 coding DNA: TGTGCCAGTAGTACCCTCGGGAATCAGCCCCAGCATTTT.

The chain recombines TRBV5-1 with TRBJ2-7; 10 nucleotides agree with TRBD1. The CDR3 consists of 16 residues. After removal of 6 bases from V and 4 bases from J, the junction contained 13 bases not matched to a gene. The germline CDR1 and CDR2 sequences are SGHRS and YFSETQ. CDR3 nucleotides: TGCGCCAGCACCCTAAACCCAGACAGGGGGCTTTACGAGCAGTACTTC. Protein product: CASTLNPDRGLYEQYF.

The J gene is TRBJ2-1, the V gene TRBV5-6; 8 bases are a match to TRBD2. Germline CDR1 is SGHDT and CDR2 is YYEEEE. This CDR3 contains 15 residues. V shed 1 base and J 8 bases; nucleotides not matched to a gene: 8. In DNA form, the CDR3 reads TGTGCCAGCAGCTTGCAAGCGGGGGTTTGGCATGAGCAGTTCTTC. Translated: CASSLQAGVWHEQFF.

V usage is TRBV28 and J usage is TRBJ2-7; D gene ambiguous. The V end lost 6 bases, the J end lost 1 base, and 10 bases lay between the germline ends. The CDR3 sequence is 13 residues long. Germline CDR1 is MDHEN and CDR2 is SYDVKM. CDR3 sequence (DNA): TGTGCCAGCAGCGTCCAGGATTCCTACGAGCAGTACTTC. Translation: CASSVQDSYEQYF. The variable domain in full, with the rest retrieved from reference TRBV28 and TRBJ2-7, is DVKVTQSSRYLVKRTGEKVFLECVQDMDHENMFWYRQDPGLGLRLIYFSYDVKMKEKGDIPEGYSVSREKKERFSLILESASTNQTSMYLCASSVQDSYEQYFGPGTRLTVT.

The V and J genes are TRBV4-3 and TRBJ2-3; 8 bases line up with TRBD2. V trimming: 1 base; J trimming: 5 bases; junction bases outside the gene matches: 5. The CDR3 is 15 residues long. CDR1 is LGHNA and CDR2 is YSLEER in the germline V gene. The CDR3 DNA follows: TGCGCCAGCAGCCAAGGGGCGGGGGGAGGAGATACGCAGTATTTT. As protein: CASSQGAGGGDTQYF.

The rearrangement links TRBV28 to TRBJ1-2; a possible D gene is TRBD1 (5 bases). Between the trimmed V and J ends, which lost 5 bases and 7 bases, there was a span of 17 bases. This CDR3 region has 14 residues. CDR1 and CDR2 from the germline V gene are MDHEN and SYDVKM. The chain's CDR3 is CASSTPTAIGGYTF. CDR3 nucleotide sequence: TGTGCCAGCAGTACCCCGACAGCGATCGGTGGCTACACCTTC.

The J gene is TRBJ2-7, the V gene TRBV7-8; D possibly corresponds to TRBD2 (7 bases). CDR1 is SGHVS and CDR2 is FQNEAQ in the germline V gene. The CDR3 extends over 14 amino acids. V was cut by 6 bases and J by 6 bases, with 18 bases left in between. The CDR3 DNA sequence: TGTGCCAGCAGGGAGGGGGGGCGGGGAAGCGAGCAGTACTTC. It encodes CASREGGRGSEQYF.

This chain links TRBV28 with TRBJ1-6; 8 positions match TRBD1. Germline V gene lookup returns CDR1 MDHEN and CDR2 SYDVKM. The CDR3 sequence is 16 residues long. J lost 8 bases, V lost 5 bases, and 11 bases had no gene match. CDR3 in DNA: TGTGCCAGCAGTCGCTACAGGGGGGGGTCCTATTCACCCCTCCACTTT. The encoded protein is CASSRYRGGSYSPLHF.

This chain links TRBV28 with TRBJ1-1; D is undetermined. The CDR3 covers 16 residues. V lost 2 bases and J lost 1, with 14 bases in between. Germline values: CDR1 MDHEN, CDR2 SYDVKM. CDR3 sequence (DNA): TGTGCCAGCAGTTTACTCCATTCAAGAGGGAACACTGAAGCTTTCTTT. Encoded protein: CASSLLHSRGNTEAFF.

V usage is TRBV4-1 and J usage is TRBJ2-5; D is undetermined. This CDR3 spans 15 amino acids. Trimming took 1 base from V and 2 from J, leaving 11 bases between them. The V gene's germline CDR1 is MGHRA and CDR2 YSYEKL. Here the CDR3 DNA reads TGCGCCAGCAGCCAAGTACGGTCACGGCAAGAGACCCAGTACTTC. It encodes CASSQVRSRQETQYF.

This clone has a handful of counts. The CDR3 here is CASSTWGQGDTEAFF. The CDR3 region has the DNA TGTGCCAGCAGTACGTGGGGACAGGGCGACACTGAAGCTTTCTTT. The chain carries TRBV6-5 and TRBJ1-1; 9 bases line up with TRBD1. V was clipped by 5 bases and J by 3 bases; unmatched bases: 7. Per the germline V gene, CDR1 is MNHEY and CDR2 is SVGAGI. The CDR3 sequence is 15 residues long.

V gene TRBV29-1 combines with J gene TRBJ2-3; D perhaps matches TRBD2 (5 bases). V was cut by 7 bases and J by 5 bases, with 10 bases left in between. Germline V gene sequence: CDR1 SQVTM, CDR2 ANQGSEA. The CDR3 is made up of 11 amino acids. CDR3 protein: CSGDGVDTQYF. The CDR3 bases are TGCAGCGGTGACGGGGTAGATACGCAGTATTTT.

The V call is TRBV27, the J call TRBJ2-2; perhaps TRBD1 as D (6 bases). V lost 1 base to trimming and J lost 2 bases, with 11 bases between them. This CDR3 is 16 amino acids long. From germline, CDR1 is MNHEY and CDR2 SMNVEV (reference sequence). CDR3 bases: TGTGCCAGCAGTTTATATACAGGGTTTAACACCGGGGAGCTGTTTTTT. This sequence encodes CASSLYTGFNTGELFF.

This clone is large by share. The chain carries TRBV2 and TRBJ2-3, with a weak D call TRBD1 (5 bases). V lost 5 bases and J 6 bases, leaving 18 bases between the germline ends. Looked up from germline, CDR1 is SNHLY and CDR2 is FYNNEI. CDR3 length equals 15 residues. The CDR3 reads CASSLGVPQSDTQYF. The CDR3 DNA is TGTGCCAGCAGTCTAGGGGTGCCTCAGTCCGATACGCAGTATTTT. The full variable domain, completed using reference TRBV2 and TRBJ2-3, is EPEVTQTPSHQVTQMGQEVILRCVPISNHLYFYWYRQILGQKVEFLVSFYNNEISEKSEIFDDQFSVERPDGSNFTLKIRSTKLEDSAMYFCASSLGVPQSDTQYFGPGTRLTVL.

The chain employs TRBV3-1 (or the pseudogene TRBV3-2) and TRBJ1-2; 10 bases map to TRBD1. Trimming removed 5 bases from V and 8 bases from J; junction bases left unmatched: 11. Germline loops: CDR1 LGHDT, CDR2 YNNKEL (reference sequence). The CDR3 runs 15 residues. The CDR3 DNA reads TGTGCCAGCAGCTCCAACCGCGGGACAGGGGTCGGCTACACCTTC. This translates into CASSSNRGTGVGYTF.

In this sample, this clone turned up once. The chain joins TRBV9 to TRBJ1-6, with D uncertain. Trimming shortened V by 2 bases and J by 13 bases, and 4 bases separated the two germline ends. Germline assignment: CDR1 SGDLS and CDR2 YYNGEE. CDR3 size: 10 residues. The DNA of the CDR3 is TGTGCCAGCAGCGTCGCGCCCCTCCACTTT. It encodes CASSVAPLHF. The whole variable domain, filled in from reference TRBV9 and TRBJ1-6, reads DSGVTQTPKHLITATGQRVTLRCSPRSGDLSVYWYQQSLDQGLQFLIQYYNGEERAKGNILERFSAQQFPDLHSELNLSSLELGDSALYFCASSVAPLHFGNGTRLTVT.

This clone was detected only once. The CDR3 loop is CASSQDLPGMGTDTQYF. CDR3 in DNA: TGCGCCAGCAGCCAAGATCTCCCGGGGATGGGGACAGATACGCAGTATTTT. The genes are TRBV4-1 and TRBJ2-3; TRBD2 is a possible D gene (5 bases). Trimming removed 0 bases at V and 3 bases at J, with 16 bases between. Germline V gene lookup returns CDR1 MGHRA and CDR2 YSYEKL. The CDR3 is 17 residues long.

J is TRBJ2-2 and V is TRBV5-6; 10 nucleotides align to TRBD2. Trimming at V came to 4 bases and at J to 6 bases, leaving 9 bases not matched to a gene. Germline CDR1 is SGHDT and CDR2 is YYEEEE. The CDR3 length is 16 residues. CDR3 nucleotides: TGTGCCAGCAGCAACAGCGGGGGGGCCACGGCCGGGGAGCTGTTTTTT. Translating gives CASSNSGGATAGELFF.